This T cell receptor beta chain is from a study of cytomegalovirus exposure and HLA in healthy donors. With respect to this clone: Its antigen is unknown.

Primers: 60 Vbeta forward and 13 Jbeta reverse. Sequencing was performed with immunoSEQ multiplex PCR; in TCRdb, only in-frame clones are kept and a portion is missing. In the table there are around 110,000 clones, 65% to 80% of which are singletons. Broader study findings: Cytomegalovirus status, reportedly, was diagnosed with high specificity and sensitivity by the classifier. The majority of TCR sequences were rare, yet some public TCRs appeared in many donors.

The V and J ends lost 5 bases and 5 bases, in that order; junction bases with no gene match: 4. This CDR3 is built from 13 residues. CDR1 LNHNV and CDR2 YYDKDF come from the germline V gene (reference sequence). Sequenced sample: PBMCs. The V gene is TRBV15, the J gene TRBJ2-7; 9 bases map to TRBD1. The receptor comes from a male donor in good health and CMV-seronegative. This CDR3 reads CATSGGTGNEQYF. As DNA, the CDR3 is TGTGCCACCAGCGGGGGGACAGGGAACGAGCAGTACTTC.